This T cell receptor (beta chain) was sequenced in a study of blood T cell repertoires in COVID-19. Only in-frame clones appear in the TCRdb table, and some are missing; sequencing was by immunoSEQ multiplex PCR. The sample includes about 220,000 clones, over 75% of them seen just once. Trimming removed 2 bases at V and 6 bases at J, with 14 bases between. The length of the CDR3 is 15 residues. The germline V gene encodes CDR1 KGHSH and CDR2 LQKENI. The chain recombines TRBV18 with TRBJ2-1; D unresolved. This receptor was taken from a woman in her sixties who had recovered from COVID-19. The sequenced sample was PBMCs or T cells enriched from blood (not recorded which). CDR3 sequence reads: CASSPKAPIPNEQFF. The CDR3 DNA reads as TGTGCCAGCTCACCAAAAGCCCCCATTCCCAATGAGCAGTTCTTC.